Listed below are T cell receptor beta chains from one sample, sequenced in a study of OX40 agonist ivuxolimab in advanced cancers. Clones were read by immunoSEQ multiplex PCR, and TCRdb kept only the in-frame ones, dropping some. The sample has about 90,000 clones, just under 90% seen once; the top ten hold 6.5% to 8.5%. Source: CD4+ or CD8+ T cells sorted from blood, taken in a trial of the OX40 agonist ivuxolimab. The receptors shown here come from an adult with an advanced solid tumor such as melanoma, head and neck, liver or kidney cancer. Both conserved end residues are part of each CDR3. The D gene is left open where the match is weak. Part of the rows lack a size; the others show once, few, many or a class for expanded clones.

d_call,j_call,v_call,clone_size,cdr3_aa
TRBD2,TRBJ2-7,TRBV6-6,NA,CASRGTSGSYEQYF
NA,TRBJ1-2,TRBV4-2,NA,CASSLWQAPNYGYTF
TRBD1,TRBJ2-1,TRBV6-1,NA,CASTKRLGQDNEQFF
NA,TRBJ2-2,TRBV2,NA,CASSDTRNTGELFF
TRBD2,TRBJ2-1,TRBV19,NA,CASSIYGLAVNSYNEQFF
NA,TRBJ1-2,TRBV10-2,once,CASSAYSDYGYTF
TRBD1,TRBJ2-5,TRBV25-1,NA,CASSPRQGMGQETQYF
TRBD1,TRBJ1-2,TRBV14,NA,CASSQSQGTGIGLPNYGYTF
TRBD1,TRBJ1-4,TRBV14,NA,CASSQVFAGQANEKLFF
TRBD2,TRBJ2-1,TRBV30,NA,CAWTHPASGRGNEQFF
NA,TRBJ2-1,TRBV9,NA,CASSVGGSYNEQFF
NA,TRBJ2-3,TRBV6-5,NA,CASSYSRGYSTDTQYF
NA,TRBJ2-7,TRBV6-5,once,CASSYSALTVYEQYF
NA,TRBJ1-5,TRBV4-1,NA,CASSHLRDGDNQPQHF
NA,TRBJ2-3,TRBV4-1,NA,CASSQSPKLDTQYF
TRBD2,TRBJ2-7,TRBV5-4,NA,CASTPDNGRAHEQYF
NA,TRBJ2-7,TRBV6-5,NA,CASGQGGSYEQYF
TRBD1,TRBJ1-6,TRBV19,NA,CASSRTGQGVESSGSPLHF
NA,TRBJ2-3,TRBV28,NA,CASSLQGLSTDTQYF
TRBD1,TRBJ2-1,TRBV7-6,NA,CASSRDRGRLNEQFF
TRBD1,TRBJ1-1,TRBV28,NA,CASDTPDRDGTEAFF
NA,TRBJ2-2,TRBV5-1,NA,CASSLVRGGRSTGELFF
TRBD1,TRBJ1-4,TRBV18,NA,CASSPRDRGRVNEKLFF
NA,TRBJ2-7,TRBV4-2,NA,CASSQDGRPYEQYF
NA,TRBJ2-5,TRBV7-9,NA,CASSLEHRRFQETQYF
NA,TRBJ1-2,TRBV27,NA,CASSLGPGYGYTF
TRBD2,TRBJ2-1,TRBV2,once,CASSWSGLAGPNEQFF
NA,TRBJ1-2,TRBV9,NA,CASSGGPGYTF
TRBD1,TRBJ2-7,TRBV7-2,once,CASSGRDRASYEQYF
NA,TRBJ1-6,TRBV30,NA,CAWSDLSYGADSPLHF
TRBD1,TRBJ1-1,TRBV9,NA,CASSVGRTGAGAFF
TRBD2,NA,TRBV11-3,NA,CASRVLAGAYEQYF
TRBD1,TRBJ1-1,TRBV27,NA,CASSWTGGGLNTEAFF
NA,TRBJ2-7,TRBV7-9,NA,CASSLTDGSSYEQYF
NA,TRBJ1-5,TRBV5-1,once,CASSLDAGNQPQHF
NA,TRBJ2-5,TRBV5-1,NA,CASSLSGLETQYF
NA,TRBJ1-1,TRBV10-3,NA,CAISYRPELEAFF
TRBD2,TRBJ2-3,TRBV28,NA,CASRSSGDSTDTQYF
TRBD1,TRBJ2-6,TRBV7-2,NA,CASRGDRGSGANVLTF
NA,TRBJ1-2,TRBV5-4,once,CASSPAGDHYGYTF
NA,TRBJ1-1,TRBV28,NA,CASRTPDSRGTEAFF
TRBD2,TRBJ2-3,TRBV27,NA,CASSFPLGRERPTDTQYF